This T cell receptor (beta chain) was identified in a study of shared clonotypes between healthy human individuals. Sorted-subset replicate PCRs used about 0.2 ug DNA, roughly 28,000 T cell genomes. Per the original methods: Sequence data from immunoSEQ were junction-only and lacked quality scores; consequently, filtering differed. Generated by immunoSEQ multiplex PCR, the TCRdb table keeps only in-frame clones and is missing some. V and J calls and clone size are given by that table; D and trimming were obtained from the DNA. The data contain nearly 750,000 clones, roughly two thirds of them singletons. Trimming shortened V by 1 base and J by 8 bases, and 14 bases separated the two germline ends. The CDR3 loop spans 14 amino acids. Germline V gives CDR1 SGHAT, CDR2 FQNNGV. With respect to this clone: Its specificity is unknown.

Study-wide results and caveats: Donor scarcity curtailed the genetic and exposure-history diversity represented herein.

CD4+ cells yielded CD45RA+ naive and CD45RA-negative memory subsets. The specimen was memory CD4+ T cells sorted from blood. The subset here: CD45RA-negative fraction. This sequence was found in a woman aged 25-40 years in good health. The V gene is TRBV11-2, the J gene TRBJ1-2, with D hard to call. The CDR3 DNA is TGTGCCAGCAGCTTAGGCCCCCCAGGATGGGGCTACACCTTC. Translated: CASSLGPPGWGYTF.